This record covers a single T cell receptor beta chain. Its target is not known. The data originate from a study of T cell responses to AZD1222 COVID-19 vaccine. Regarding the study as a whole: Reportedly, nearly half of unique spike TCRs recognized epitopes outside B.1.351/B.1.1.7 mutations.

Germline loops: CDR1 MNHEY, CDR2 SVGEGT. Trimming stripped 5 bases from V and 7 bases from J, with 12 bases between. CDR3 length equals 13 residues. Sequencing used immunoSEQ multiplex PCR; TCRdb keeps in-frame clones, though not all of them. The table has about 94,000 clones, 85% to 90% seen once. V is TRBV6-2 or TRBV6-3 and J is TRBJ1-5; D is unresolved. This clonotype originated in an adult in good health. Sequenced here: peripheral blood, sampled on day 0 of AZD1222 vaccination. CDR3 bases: TGTGCCAGCAGTCCGCCGCGTCGGCAGCCCCAGCATTTT. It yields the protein CASSPPRRQPQHF.